This TCR beta chain was sequenced in a study of cytomegalovirus exposure and HLA in healthy donors. Study-wide results and caveats: Highest at DRB1 and lowest at HLA-C, TCR association rates differed among HLA loci in a later analysis. A later analysis associated 15,000 or so TCR beta sequences with HLA alleles at a 0.05 false discovery rate. Researchers counted roughly 150 TCR beta chains as cytomegalovirus-associated.

This CDR3 contains 12 residues. CDR1 and CDR2 from the germline V gene are SGHTS and YDEGEE. The V gene lost 4 bases and the J gene lost 4 bases, with 9 bases spanning the gap. Concerning this clone itself: Its antigen is as yet unknown.

Primers for the PCR totalled 60 Vbeta and 13 Jbeta. Clones were read by immunoSEQ multiplex PCR, and TCRdb kept only the in-frame ones, dropping some. The data show 130,000 or so clones, roughly 80% seen once. Sequencing used PBMCs. This TCR came from a man aged 25 to 45 in good health and CMV-seronegative. This sequence joins TRBV5-8 and TRBJ2-7; a weak D match, TRBD1 (5 bases). This CDR3 is CASSLQGYEQYF. CDR3 nucleotide sequence: TGTGCCAGCAGCCTGCAGGGATACGAGCAGTACTTC. Drawing the rest from reference TRBV5-8 and TRBJ2-7, the complete variable domain is EAGVTQSPTHLIKTRGQQATLRCSPISGHTSVYWYQQALGLGLQFLLWYDEGEERNRGNFPPRFSGRQFPNYSSELNVNALELEDSALYLCASSLQGYEQYFGPGTRLTVT.